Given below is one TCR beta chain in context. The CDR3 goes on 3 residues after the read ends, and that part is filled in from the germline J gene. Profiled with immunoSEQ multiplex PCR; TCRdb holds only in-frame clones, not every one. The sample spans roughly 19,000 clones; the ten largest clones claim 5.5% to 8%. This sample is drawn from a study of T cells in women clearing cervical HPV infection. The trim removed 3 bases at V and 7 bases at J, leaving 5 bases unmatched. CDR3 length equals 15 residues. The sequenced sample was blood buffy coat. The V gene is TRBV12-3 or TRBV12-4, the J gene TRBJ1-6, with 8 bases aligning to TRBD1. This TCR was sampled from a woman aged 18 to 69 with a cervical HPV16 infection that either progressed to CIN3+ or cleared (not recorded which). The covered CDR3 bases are TGTGCCAGCAGTTTGGACAGGGCTAGGAATTCACCC. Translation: CASSLDRARNSP. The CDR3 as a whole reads CASSLDRARNSPLHF.